The clone carrying this TCR beta chain was counted only a few times. Its antigen is not identified. Germline CDR1 and CDR2: LGHNA and YNFKEQ. Trimming removed 0 bases from V and 2 bases from J, with 14 bases in between. The CDR3 consists of 16 residues. The sample belongs to a study of blood T cells in healthy people across ages. Whole-study findings and limits: In the absence of known donor CMV status, changes in expanded clonotypes were possibly confounded.

It was with a sample-barcoded 5' primer and a J-beta primer mix that a second PCR of roughly 7 to 12 cycles was run. TCRdb re-called the 5' RACE reads with MiXCR, one entry per CDR3 protein. The sample comprises roughly 860,000 distinct CDR3 sequences, around two thirds of which are singletons, and around 30% rests with the top ten. The chain has TRBV4-2 and TRBJ2-7; perhaps TRBD2 as D (6 bases). The sample was blood. This clonotype was obtained from a man under 40 in good health. The CDR3 loop reads CASSQELDYRTYEQYF. CDR3 nucleotide sequence: TGTGCCAGCAGCCAAGAGTTGGACTACCGTACCTACGAGCAGTACTTC.